This TCR beta chain was captured in a study of cytomegalovirus exposure and HLA in healthy donors. A multiplex PCR was run with 60 Vbeta primers and 13 Jbeta primers. Profiling relied on immunoSEQ multiplex PCR, and the TCRdb table lists in-frame clones only, not all of them. The sample holds approximately 99,000 clones, around three quarters seen once. Concerning this clone: The antigen is undetermined. Sequence at one end of the junction differs from germline and may be a read error.

CDR3 size: 12 residues. Germline V CDR1 and CDR2: SGHTA, FQGNSA. Study-wide results and limits: V segments that were indistinguishable, TRBV6-2 and TRBV6-3 among them, were omitted from analysis. Earlier analysis yielded a pattern in which most TCR beta V segments were productive about 90% or about 30% of the time. In a later analysis, HLA-associated TCR beta chains were more clonally expanded than equally common others.

The clonotype comes from a male donor in good health and CMV-seropositive. J is TRBJ1-2 and V is TRBV7-2; D perhaps matches TRBD1 (6 bases). Material: PBMCs. CDR3 DNA sequence: TGTGCCAGCAGCTTATCACAGGGAATTGCAGCCTTC. It is translated as CASSLSQGIAAF.